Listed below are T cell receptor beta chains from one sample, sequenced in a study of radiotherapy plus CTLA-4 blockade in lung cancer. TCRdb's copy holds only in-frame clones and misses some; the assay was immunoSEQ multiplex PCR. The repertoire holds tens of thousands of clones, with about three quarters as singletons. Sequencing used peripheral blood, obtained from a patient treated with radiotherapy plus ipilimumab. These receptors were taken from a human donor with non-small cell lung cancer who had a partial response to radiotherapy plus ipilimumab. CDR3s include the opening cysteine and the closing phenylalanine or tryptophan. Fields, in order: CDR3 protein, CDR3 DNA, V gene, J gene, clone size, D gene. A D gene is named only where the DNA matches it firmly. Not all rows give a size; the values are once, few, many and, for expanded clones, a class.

CASSFKFSPLHF,TGTGCCAGCAGTTTTAAATTTTCACCCCTCCACTTT,TRBV28,TRBJ1-6,few,-
CASSPLRQVGDTF,TGTGCCAGCAGCCCCCTCAGACAGGTGGGGGACACCTTC,TRBV11-2,TRBJ1-2,-,-
CASKPGGTGVNIQYF,TGTGCCAGCAAGCCGGGCGGGACAGGGGTAAACATTCAGTACTTC,TRBV6-5,TRBJ2-4,-,TRBD1
CASSSPLLVITVEQYF,TGTGCCAGCAGTTCCCCCCTACTAGTAATAACGGTCGAGCAGTACTTC,TRBV28,TRBJ2-7,-,-
CASSQAPGSYEQYF,TGTGCCAGTAGCCAGGCTCCCGGTTCCTACGAGCAGTACTTC,TRBV19,TRBJ2-7,-,-
CASSYPASGGVDTQYF,TGTGCCAGCAGTTACCCCGCTAGCGGGGGAGTGGATACGCAGTATTTT,TRBV6-5,TRBJ2-3,once,TRBD2
CASSDPQGRSSPLHF,TGTGCCAGCAGTGATCCTCAGGGCCGAAGTTCACCCCTCCACTTT,TRBV2,TRBJ1-6,-,-
CASSLGLAGNDEQFF,TGCGCCAGCAGCTTGGGACTAGCGGGGAATGATGAGCAGTTCTTC,TRBV5-1,TRBJ2-1,-,TRBD2
CASSLGGQVHEQFF,TGTGCCAGCAGCTTAGGGGGACAGGTCCACGAGCAGTTCTTC,TRBV7-3,TRBJ2-1,once,TRBD1
CAWSVLRGRLFF,TGTGCCTGGAGTGTACTACGGGGGAGACTGTTTTTT,TRBV30,TRBJ1-4,-,-
CARSLPGQGSYTF,TGTGCCAGAAGCCTCCCGGGACAGGGTAGCTACACCTTC,TRBV5-3,TRBJ1-2,many,TRBD1
CASSLWAPPPAEAFF,TGTGCCAGCAGCTTATGGGCTCCTCCACCGGCTGAAGCTTTCTTT,TRBV7-8,TRBJ1-1,-,-
CASSFSAGQGSWETQYF,TGTGCCAGCAGCTTTTCGGCAGGGCAGGGCTCTTGGGAGACCCAGTACTTC,TRBV5-5,TRBJ2-5,once,-
CASSQRGGLAGYYEQYF,TGTGCCAGCAGCCAAAGGGGTGGACTAGCGGGGTACTACGAGCAGTACTTC,TRBV4-2,TRBJ2-7,-,TRBD2
CASSPLVGAYGYTF,TGTGCCAGCAGCCCCCTCGTGGGAGCCTATGGCTACACCTTC,TRBV28,TRBJ1-2,-,-
CASSLEFSGEAFF,TGTGCCAGCAGCTTAGAGTTCTCAGGTGAAGCTTTCTTT,TRBV11-1,TRBJ1-1,-,-
CASSTYRETGELFF,TGCGCCAGCAGCACCTACCGGGAAACCGGGGAGCTGTTTTTT,TRBV5-1,TRBJ2-2,-,-
CASSRGGGTAYEQYF,TGCGCCAGCAGCCGGGGTGGGGGGACGGCCTACGAGCAGTACTTC,TRBV5-1,TRBJ2-7,-,-
CASSLLSGGSSYEQYF,TGTGCCAGCAGCCTGCTCAGCGGGGGGAGCTCCTACGAGCAGTACTTC,TRBV14,TRBJ2-7,-,TRBD2
CARLGQGAGGYTF,TGTGCCCGATTGGGACAGGGGGCAGGGGGCTACACCTTC,TRBV7-2,TRBJ1-2,-,TRBD1
CASSSSQQVWETQYF,TGTGCCAGTAGTTCCTCGCAACAGGTCTGGGAGACCCAGTACTTC,TRBV19,TRBJ2-5,few,-
CASREGGLDEQYF,TGTGCCAGCAGGGAGGGGGGGCTCGACGAGCAGTACTTC,TRBV27,TRBJ2-7,-,-
CSPFTDTQYF,TGCAGCCCCTTCACAGATACGCAGTATTTT,TRBV20-1,TRBJ2-3,-,-
CASSTDRQRQETQYF,TGTGCCAGCAGCACCGACAGACAACGACAAGAGACCCAGTACTTC,TRBV5-6,TRBJ2-5,-,-
CASSLRADYEQYF,TGTGCCAGCAGCTTGCGGGCCGACTACGAGCAGTACTTC,TRBV7-9,TRBJ2-7,-,-
CASSKPDSPYEQYF,TGTGCCAGCAGTAAACCCGACAGTCCCTACGAGCAGTACTTC,TRBV6-1,TRBJ2-7,-,-
CSATGAGANVLTF,TGCAGCGCTACAGGGGCTGGGGCCAACGTCCTGACTTTC,TRBV29-1,TRBJ2-6,-,TRBD1
CASSHTMNTEAFF,TGTGCCAGCAGTCACACAATGAACACTGAAGCTTTCTTT,TRBV2,TRBJ1-1,few,-
CASSRGRADGYTF,TGTGCCAGCTCGAGAGGGAGGGCGGATGGCTACACCTTC,TRBV18,TRBJ1-2,-,-
CASSFRDSATYEQYF,TGCGCCAGCAGCTTCCGGGACAGTGCAACCTACGAGCAGTACTTC,TRBV4-1,TRBJ2-7,-,TRBD1
CASSLAGDKETQYF,TGTGCCAGCAGCTTAGCGGGAGACAAAGAGACCCAGTACTTC,TRBV7-9,TRBJ2-5,-,-
CASSIGGNTEAFF,TGTGCCAGCTCTATAGGCGGTAACACTGAAGCTTTCTTT,TRBV18,TRBJ1-1,-,-
CASSIERTVNQPQHF,TGTGCCAGTAGTATAGAGAGAACAGTTAATCAGCCCCAGCATTTT,TRBV19,TRBJ1-5,-,-
CSGGGSGSGNTIYF,TGCAGCGGGGGGGGTTCAGGATCTGGAAACACCATATATTTT,TRBV29-1,TRBJ1-3,-,-
CASSFGTSAGELFF,TGTGCCAGCAGCTTCGGGACTAGCGCCGGGGAGCTGTTTTTT,TRBV7-9,TRBJ2-2,-,TRBD2
CASSPDRGAKAQYF,TGTGCCAGCAGTCCCGACAGGGGGGCAAAGGCCCAGTACTTC,TRBV27,TRBJ2-5,-,TRBD1
CASSLSGNQPQHF,TGTGCCAGCAGCTTGTCGGGGAATCAGCCCCAGCATTTT,TRBV7-2,TRBJ1-5,-,-
CASSLSSQYF,TGTGCCAGCAGCTTATCTAGCCAGTACTTC,TRBV5-8,TRBJ2-7,-,-